This T cell receptor beta chain was sequenced for a study of graft-versus-host responses after intestinal transplantation. Study-wide background: Anti-thymocyte globulin was used for induction in all recipients, who then took tacrolimus and steroids for 2 to 4 years.

Germline assignment: CDR1 MNHNY and CDR2 SVGAGI (reference sequence). J was trimmed by 5 bases and V by 7 bases; bases with no gene match: 8. The CDR3 sequence is 15 residues long. Findings of the study overall: Graft-donor T cell macrochimerism in patients accompanied high graft-versus-host to host-versus-graft clonal ratios in allografts. The highest levels of circulating GvH clones went along with early declines in HvG clones after transplant.

The repertoire was sequenced with immunoSEQ multiplex PCR; TCRdb's copy has only in-frame clones and lacks some. The sample yields roughly 89,000 clones, 80% to 95% seen once. Regarding this clone: Its antigen is unknown.

This specimen was unstimulated CD4+ T cells sorted from spleen or lymph node cells, taken before intestinal transplant. This TCR came from a human donor who received an intestinal transplant. The chain couples TRBV6-6 to TRBJ1-6; 7 bases are shared with TRBD1. CDR3 sequence (DNA): TGTGCCAGCACCTTAAGGGGGCAAAATAATTCACCCCTCCACTTT. Translating it yields CASTLRGQNNSPLHF.